The source of this T cell receptor beta chain is a study of blood T cell repertoires in COVID-19. Assay: immunoSEQ multiplex PCR; the TCRdb copy retains only in-frame clones and omits some. The sample gives just over 350,000 clones, 80% to 90% of which show up once; 7.1% is in the top ten. The J segment lost 5 bases and the V segment lost 6 bases, leaving 20 bases of the junction unmatched. The V gene's germline CDR1 is KGHSH and CDR2 LQKENI. This CDR3 spans 18 amino acids. The TCR sequence derives from an older woman with COVID-19, enrolled during active disease. Sequencing was done on a sample of peripheral blood. J is TRBJ2-5 and V is TRBV18; 8 bases match TRBD2. The DNA for the CDR3 is TGTGCCAGCTCCTACACACGCGGGGGACTAGGGGTGCCGGAGACCCAGTACTTC. Its protein is CASSYTRGGLGVPETQYF.